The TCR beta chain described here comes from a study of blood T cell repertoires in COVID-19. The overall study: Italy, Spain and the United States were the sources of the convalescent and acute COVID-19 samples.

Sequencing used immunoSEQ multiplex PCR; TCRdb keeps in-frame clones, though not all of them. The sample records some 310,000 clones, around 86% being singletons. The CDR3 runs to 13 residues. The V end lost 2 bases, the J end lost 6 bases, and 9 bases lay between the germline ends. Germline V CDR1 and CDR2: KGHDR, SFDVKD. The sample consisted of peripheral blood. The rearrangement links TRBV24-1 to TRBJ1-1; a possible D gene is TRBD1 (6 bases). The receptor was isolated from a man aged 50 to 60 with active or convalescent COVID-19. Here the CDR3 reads CATSDSTGPEAFF. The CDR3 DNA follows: TGTGCCACCAGTGATTCCACAGGGCCTGAAGCTTTCTTT.